Listed below are T cell receptor beta chains from one sample, sequenced in a study of breast tumors, draining lymph nodes, adjacent tissues. TCRdb re-called the multiplex PCR reads with MiXCR, one entry per CDR3 protein. Here the sample spans under 300,000 distinct CDR3 sequences, less than 40% being singletons. Sequences were obtained from axillary lymph node tissue. These receptor sequences come from a female donor with breast cancer. Some clones in this sample may be carry-over from other donors' samples. The CDR3 runs from the conserved cysteine through the conserved F or W. Fields, in order: V gene, J gene, clone size, D gene, CDR3 protein, CDR3 DNA. The D gene is left open where the match is weak. Only part of the rows carry a size: once, few, many, or a class if the clone is expanded.

TRBV6-5	TRBJ1-5	.	.	CASRPGPIGQPQHF	TGTGCCAGCAGACCCGGGCCCATCGGGCAGCCCCAGCATTTT
TRBV20-1	TRBJ1-2	many	.	CSARDPLKTTYGYTF	TGCAGTGCTAGAGATCCGTTAAAGACTACCTATGGCTACACCTTC
TRBV20-1	TRBJ2-5	many	TRBD1	CSAKRTGAGTQYF	TGCAGTGCCAAAAGGACAGGGGCTGGGACCCAGTACTTC
TRBV5-4	TRBJ2-1	.	TRBD1	CASSPGPGQLYNEQFF	TGTGCCAGCAGCCCCGGACCGGGACAGCTCTACAATGAGCAGTTCTTC
TRBV7-6	TRBJ1-2	.	.	CASSLAPGPGWGGYTF	TGTGCCAGCAGCTTAGCGCCGGGACCGGGATGGGGTGGCTACACCTTC
TRBV28	TRBJ1-3	few	TRBD1	CATFSDRGTGNTIYF	TGTGCCACCTTTAGTGACAGGGGTACTGGAAACACCATATATTTT
TRBV7-2	TRBJ1-5	.	.	CASSPGSSNQPQHF	TGTGCCAGCAGCCCAGGGAGTAGCAATCAGCCCCAGCATTTT
TRBV28	TRBJ1-2	.	.	CASSLYTNYGYTF	TGTGCCAGCAGTTTATACACCAACTATGGCTACACCTTC
TRBV11-2	TRBJ2-7	few	TRBD1	CASSLGGGSEQYF	TGTGCCAGCAGCTTAGGAGGGGGCTCCGAGCAGTACTTC
TRBV20-1	TRBJ2-5	many	.	CSASQGVETQYF	TGCAGTGCAAGTCAGGGTGTGGAGACCCAGTACTTC
TRBV19	TRBJ2-3	many	.	CASSAREADTQYF	TGTGCCAGTAGCGCCAGGGAGGCAGATACGCAGTATTTT
TRBV15	TRBJ2-5	.	.	CATSTSPGQIGTQYF	TGTGCCACCAGCACTTCCCCGGGTCAGATCGGGACCCAGTACTTC
TRBV7-2	TRBJ2-5	.	TRBD1	CASSPPGTGLETQYF	TGTGCCAGCAGCCCACCCGGGACAGGGTTGGAGACCCAGTACTTC
TRBV7-2	TRBJ1-2	once	TRBD1	CASSLSPGQTSDGYTF	TGTGCCAGCAGCTTATCTCCGGGACAGACGTCTGATGGCTACACCTTC
TRBV20-1	TRBJ2-1	many	TRBD2	CSASKPSGHNNEQFF	TGCAGTGCTAGCAAACCTAGCGGGCACAACAATGAGCAGTTCTTC
TRBV6-5	TRBJ2-1	many	TRBD1	CASSPGTDYNEQFF	TGTGCCAGCAGTCCCGGGACAGACTACAATGAGCAGTTCTTC
TRBV20-1	TRBJ2-5	few	TRBD1	CSASTGGETQYF	TGCAGTGCTTCGACAGGGGGCGAGACCCAGTACTTC
TRBV20-1	TRBJ2-1	.	.	CSAPGRKEQSF	TGCAGTGCTCCAGGGAGAAAAGAGCAGTCCTTC
TRBV19	TRBJ2-7	many	TRBD1	CASSRGAGGYEQYF	TGTGCCAGTAGCCGAGGGGCAGGGGGCTACGAGCAGTACTTC
TRBV19	TRBJ2-2	many	.	CASTRLRTGELFF	TGTGCCAGTACCCGACTTCGCACCGGGGAGCTGTTTTTT
TRBV10-1	TRBJ2-5	few	.	CASSDGYQETQYF	TGCGCCAGCAGTGACGGATACCAAGAGACCCAGTACTTC
TRBV2	TRBJ2-4	many	.	CASEGQRLAKNIQYF	TGTGCCAGCGAAGGGCAACGCCTAGCCAAAAACATTCAGTACTTC
TRBV5-6	TRBJ1-6	many	.	CASSLDGGGYNSPLHF	TGTGCCAGCAGCTTGGACGGGGGGGGCTATAATTCACCCCTCCACTTT
TRBV4-1	TRBJ1-6	.	TRBD1	CASSAGQGNNSPLHF	TGCGCCAGCAGCGCTGGACAGGGGAATAATTCACCCCTCCACTTT
TRBV20-1	TRBJ2-3	many	.	CSARDQGRLVGTDTQYF	TGCAGTGCTAGAGATCAGGGTCGGCTAGTAGGTACAGATACGCAGTATTTT
TRBV4-2	TRBJ1-2	few	.	CASGQTSNYGYTF	TGTGCCAGCGGCCAGACATCTAACTATGGCTACACCTTC
TRBV20-1	TRBJ2-2	many	TRBD2	CSALSGRANTGELFF	TGCAGTGCTCTTAGCGGGAGGGCCAACACCGGGGAGCTGTTTTTT
TRBV13	TRBJ2-7	many	TRBD1	CASSPFGTGFYEQYF	TGTGCCAGCAGCCCTTTCGGGACAGGATTCTACGAGCAGTACTTC
TRBV11-3	TRBJ1-4	many	.	CASTETTNEKLFF	TGTGCCAGCACGGAAACAACTAATGAAAAACTGTTTTTT
TRBV12-3/TRBV12-4	TRBJ1-3	many	.	CASSPPPRGNTIYF	TGTGCCAGCAGCCCGCCGCCACGCGGAAACACCATATATTTT
TRBV7-9	TRBJ2-1	.	TRBD2	CASSPSGTSLDTQFF	TGTGCTAGCAGCCCCTCCGGGACTAGCTTAGATACGCAGTTCTTC
TRBV11-2	TRBJ2-3	many	.	CASSLADGAVGTQYF	TGTGCCAGCAGCTTGGCGGATGGGGCCGTCGGTACGCAGTATTTT
TRBV7-3	TRBJ2-7	.	TRBD2	CARDLWTSGKQYF	TGTGCTAGAGATCTTTGGACTAGCGGAAAGCAGTACTTC
TRBV19	TRBJ2-3	.	.	CASSIASPGSADTQYF	TGTGCCAGTAGTATAGCATCTCCAGGGAGTGCAGATACGCAGTATTTT
TRBV20-1	TRBJ2-7	many	TRBD2	CSALERTRSSYEQYF	TGCAGTGCCTTAGAGCGGACTAGGAGCTCCTACGAGCAGTACTTC
TRBV2	TRBJ2-7	.	.	CARIWVSDEQYF	TGTGCTAGAATTTGGGTTAGCGACGAGCAGTACTTC
TRBV6-1	TRBJ1-3	.	.	CASRPFRLAGGGGGNTIYF	TGTGCCAGCAGACCCTTCAGACTAGCTGGGGGGGGTGGTGGAAACACCATATATTTT
TRBV24-1	TRBJ1-2	once	.	CATSDVPGQGAYGYTF	TGTGCCACCAGTGACGTCCCGGGGCAGGGCGCCTATGGCTACACCTTC